Presented here are 10 T cell receptor beta chains from one specimen sequenced in a study of cytomegalovirus exposure and HLA in healthy donors. The PCR was carried out with 60 Vbeta primers and 13 Jbeta primers. Here immunoSEQ multiplex PCR was the method, and the copy in TCRdb shows in-frame clones only, minus some. The sample carries about 140,000 clones, 82% recorded once. Sequencing input: PBMCs. Receptors were obtained from a man aged 18 to 29 in good health and CMV-seropositive.

The CDR3 nucleotides are TGTGCTAGTGCCCAAAGGTGGGGCGGGAGGGCCTTCGACACCGGGGAGCTGTTTTTT. Its translation: CASAQRWGGRAFDTGELFF. The gene calls are TRBV12-5 and TRBJ2-2, with 9 bases identical to TRBD2. Germline V gene data show CDR1 as LGHNT and CDR2 as FRNRAP. The CDR3 extends over 19 amino acids. J lost 3 bases, V lost 7 bases, and 18 bases had no gene match.

The V and J genes are TRBV2 and TRBJ1-1; 10 bases are a match to TRBD1. There are 15 residues in the CDR3. Germline V gene lookup returns CDR1 SNHLY and CDR2 FYNNEI. J was trimmed by 0 bases and V by 5 bases; bases with no gene match: 3. CDR3 residues: CASSRDRGLNTEAFF. CDR3 DNA sequence: TGTGCCAGCAGTCGGGACAGGGGTTTGAACACTGAAGCTTTCTTT. The full variable domain, completed using reference TRBV2 and TRBJ1-1, is EPEVTQTPSHQVTQMGQEVILRCVPISNHLYFYWYRQILGQKVEFLVSFYNNEISEKSEIFDDQFSVERPDGSNFTLKIRSTKLEDSAMYFCASSRDRGLNTEAFFGQGTRLTVV.

The J gene is TRBJ2-3, the V gene TRBV7-9; possible D gene TRBD1, 6 bases. The CDR3 totals 14 residues. Germline V gene sequence: CDR1 SEHNR, CDR2 FQNEAQ (reference sequence). Trimming shortened V by 5 bases and J by 4 bases, and 13 bases separated the two germline ends. CDR3 sequence reads: CASSPQGTADTQYF. The CDR3 DNA is TGTGCCAGCAGCCCCCAGGGGACGGCAGATACGCAGTATTTT.

This clone was seen more than once but under ten times. The genes are TRBV6-1 and TRBJ1-3; D might be TRBD1 (5 bases). The CDR3 spans 13 residues. Germline CDR1 reads MNHNS; CDR2 reads SASEGT. V lost 2 bases and J 10 bases, leaving 12 bases between the germline ends. DNA for the CDR3: TGTGCCAGCAGTGAATCGGGACTGATAACCATATATTTT. As protein: CASSESGLITIYF.

The chain has TRBV4-1 and TRBJ2-5, with 9 bases aligning to TRBD1. J lost 5 bases, V lost 1 base, and 8 bases had no gene match. Germline V gene lookup returns CDR1 MGHRA and CDR2 YSYEKL. The CDR3 extends over 16 amino acids. CDR3 in amino acids: CASSQGGTGLEETQYF. The CDR3 DNA follows: TGCGCCAGCAGCCAAGGGGGGACAGGGCTGGAGGAGACCCAGTACTTC.

The rearrangement joins TRBV6-4 to TRBJ2-3; 7 bases match TRBD1. V lost 0 bases to trimming and J lost 1 base; unmatched junction nucleotides: 7. Germline lookup yields CDR1 MRHNA and CDR2 SNTAGT. The CDR3 contains 17 residues. In DNA form, the CDR3 reads TGTGCCAGCAGTGACTCGTGGCAGGGGGTCGGCACAGATACGCAGTATTTT. Amino acids: CASSDSWQGVGTDTQYF.

The CDR3 protein is CASSHRVEGNQPQHF. The DNA of the CDR3 is TGTGCCAGCAGTCACCGAGTTGAGGGCAATCAGCCCCAGCATTTT. The chain couples TRBV28 to TRBJ1-5; unclear D gene. The CDR3 is 15 residues long. CDR1 and CDR2 from the germline V gene are MDHEN and SYDVKM. The germline V and J ends were trimmed by 5 bases and 2 bases, with 13 bases remaining between them.

V gene TRBV5-1 combines with J gene TRBJ2-1, with 10 bases aligning to TRBD2. In germline, CDR1 is SGHRS, CDR2 YFSETQ. After removal of 5 bases from V and 1 base from J, the junction contained 12 bases not matched to a gene. The CDR3 covers 18 residues. CDR3 sequence reads: CASRGGATSGISYNEQFF. CDR3 nucleotides: TGCGCCAGCAGGGGAGGAGCCACTAGCGGGATTTCCTACAATGAGCAGTTCTTC.

The chain carries TRBV4-2 and TRBJ2-7; D perhaps matches TRBD1 (5 bases). Trimming pared 0 bases from V and 4 bases from J, leaving 13 bases between. The CDR3 has 15 residues. Germline V CDR1 and CDR2: LGHNA, YNFKEQ. The CDR3, as DNA: TGTGCCAGCAGCCAAGAGGAGACAGTTAATTACGAGCAGTACTTC. The encoded protein is CASSQEETVNYEQYF.

This clone has only one observation. The chain employs TRBV19 and TRBJ2-3; unclear D gene. The CDR3 runs to 15 residues. With 3 bases removed from V and 4 bases from J, the gap between germline ends came to 14 bases. CDR1 is LNHDA, CDR2 SQIVND, per germline (reference sequence). The CDR3 region has the DNA TGTGCCAGTAGTATTGGCACGCAACCCCCAGATACGCAGTATTTT. It yields the protein CASSIGTQPPDTQYF. Together with reference TRBV19 and TRBJ2-3, the CDR3 gives the full variable domain: DGGITQSPKYLFRKEGQNVTLSCEQNLNHDAMYWYRQDPGQGLRLIYYSQIVNDFQKGDIAEGYSVSREKKESFPLTVTSAQKNPTAFYLCASSIGTQPPDTQYFGPGTRLTVL.